This T cell receptor beta chain is from a study of blood T cell repertoires in COVID-19 (dated by TCRdb to between 2020 and 2021). About the full investigation: Samples covering the acute and convalescent phases of COVID-19 were provided by collaborators in the United States, Italy and Spain. The samples were drawn from the first 160 participants of the ongoing ImmuneRACE study and from 1,254 subjects provided by 6 global collaborators. The prospective study material was composed of cDNA or gDNA derived from T cells, B-cell-depleted T cells, or PBMCs. The repertoires were made available in a free public database intended to serve as a resource for research on the immune response to SARS-CoV-2. HLA class I and class II types, where available, came from metadata supplied by the sample provider rather than from assay-based typing. The dataset comprised deeply sampled blood TCRbeta repertoires from subjects exposed to, actively infected with, or recovered from COVID-19. The sample metadata nearly always contained a de-identified subject ID, COVID-19 status, age in years and sex.

General findings and caveats noted by the study authors: The quantity of clinical and demographic metadata differed by source and by participant and was supplied without curation.

The immunoSEQ Assay, a bias-controlled multiplex PCR, was used to amplify TCRbeta CDR3 regions from genomic DNA. In the paper's pipeline: Within the assay, amplification of reference gene primers was used to estimate how many nucleated cells each sample contained. To quantify the absolute abundance of each unique TCRbeta CDR3 rearrangement, sequence reads were collapsed and filtered. For each sample, productive Simpson clonality was calculated as the square root of Simpson's diversity index over productive rearrangements. Entries here come from immuneACCESS through TCRdb and include only in-frame sequences with V and J called. Some clones fail to appear in such tables; in the studies checked, an unresolved V gene covers under half of the shortfall, and the cause of the remainder is unknown. The DNA was the basis for D and trimming; V, J and clone size are from that table. This sample is represented by around 62,000 clones; 80% to 90% of them were singletons. The top ten clones comprise roughly 1.4% of the sample.

Whole blood was collected in K2EDTA tubes by collaborating institutions according to the institutions' own protocols. Collaborator samples were shipped for TCRbeta analysis as frozen whole blood, isolated PBMCs, or DNA extracted from either sample type. About this clone: Its antigen remains undetermined. Base qualities are missing; no much larger clone stands one base away.

The germline V gene encodes CDR1 DFQATT and CDR2 SNEGSKA (reference sequence). The CDR3 spans 11 residues, from the cysteine through the phenylalanine. Only the CDR3 part of the read is kept: 33 bases, read in frame from the first base. The junction shows trimming of 6 bases on V and 9 bases on J, plus 12 bases between the germline ends. Recombination linked TRBV20-1 to TRBJ2-1, and perhaps TRBD2 as D gene, on 6 matching bases. The source is a man in his sixties with acute or convalescent COVID-19. The specimen was peripheral blood. The CDR3 reads as follows: CSAQTSIEQFF. The bases read TGCAGTGCCCAGACTAGTATTGAGCAGTTCTTC.